Each of the 29 T cell receptor beta chains below was sequenced from the same sample in a study of blood T cell repertoires in COVID-19. Generated by immunoSEQ multiplex PCR, the TCRdb table keeps only in-frame clones and is missing some. The table records approximately 300,000 clones, roughly 91% of them present only once. The specimen sequenced was peripheral blood. The receptors originated from a man aged 50 or older with active or convalescent COVID-19.

The chain couples TRBV7-6 to TRBJ2-1; TRBD1 is a possible D gene (6 bases). Germline CDR1 is SGHVS and CDR2 is FNYEAQ. V lost 3 bases, J lost 3 bases, and 9 bases lay in between. This CDR3 contains 14 residues. The CDR3 sequence: CASSLTGNYNEQFF. In DNA, the CDR3 is TGTGCCAGCAGCTTGACAGGAAACTACAATGAGCAGTTCTTC.

The chain couples TRBV14 to TRBJ1-4; 7 nucleotides line up with TRBD1. The CDR3 contains 13 residues. J gave up 6 bases and V 4 bases, and 2 bases lay outside the gene matches. The germline CDR1 and CDR2 sequences are SGHDN and FVKESK. The CDR3 loop reads CASSRGQDEKLFF. CDR3 in DNA: TGTGCCAGCAGCCGAGGACAGGATGAAAAACTGTTTTTT.

This chain's CDR3 is CASSHRTGVGNSPLHF. Here the CDR3 DNA reads TGTGCCAGCAGCCACCGGACAGGGGTGGGGAATTCACCCCTCCACTTT. V and J are TRBV7-9 and TRBJ1-6; 9 bases match TRBD1. This CDR3 is 16 amino acids long. Per the germline V gene, CDR1 is SEHNR and CDR2 is FQNEAQ (reference sequence). V was pared by 5 bases and J by 7 bases, with 9 bases of the junction left unmatched. Complete variable domain (other parts from reference TRBV7-9 and TRBJ1-6): DTGVSQNPRHKITKRGQNVTFRCDPISEHNRLYWYRQTLGQGPEFLTYFQNEAQLEKSRLLSDRFSAERPKGSFSTLEIQRTEQGDSAMYLCASSHRTGVGNSPLHFGNGTRLTVT.

The V call is TRBV18, the J call TRBJ1-2; the match to TRBD1 covers 7 bases. Trimming removed 3 bases from V and 5 bases from J; junction bases left unmatched: 15. This CDR3 is built from 17 residues. Germline lookup yields CDR1 KGHSH and CDR2 LQKENI. This CDR3 reads CASSPGTAIARGYGYTF. CDR3 nucleotide sequence: TGTGCCAGCTCACCGGGGACAGCCATTGCACGGGGATATGGCTACACCTTC.

The CDR3 here is CASSLIGRGIMNTEAFF. The CDR3 DNA sequence: TGTGCCAGCAGCTTAATCGGCAGGGGGATCATGAACACTGAAGCTTTCTTT. The V gene is TRBV7-2, the J gene TRBJ1-1; 7 positions agree with TRBD1. CDR3 size: 17 residues. The germline CDR1 and CDR2 sequences are SGHTA and FQGNSA. The V segment lost 2 bases and the J segment 0 bases; nucleotides outside the gene matches: 9.

The chain joins TRBV7-9 to TRBJ2-3, with TRBD2 matching 11 bases. This CDR3 region has 17 residues. Looked up from germline, CDR1 is SEHNR and CDR2 is FQNEAQ (reference sequence). The V segment lost 3 bases and the J segment 4 bases; nucleotides outside the gene matches: 9. The CDR3 region is CASSFPSGRPRADTQYF. CDR3 sequence (DNA): TGTGCCAGCAGCTTCCCTAGCGGGAGGCCCCGGGCAGATACGCAGTATTTT.

The V and J genes are TRBV6-5 and TRBJ2-7, with D possibly matching TRBD1 (6 bases). Deletions cut 0 bases from V and 2 bases from J, with 11 bases between. From germline, CDR1 is MNHEY and CDR2 SVGAGI. The CDR3 totals 15 residues. The CDR3 spells CASSYSWDTPYEQYF. CDR3 nucleotides: TGTGCCAGCAGTTACTCGTGGGACACCCCCTACGAGCAGTACTTC.

The V and J genes are TRBV11-2 and TRBJ1-1; D gene ambiguous. Germline V gene sequence: CDR1 SGHAT, CDR2 FQNNGV. The CDR3 extends over 14 amino acids. Trimming shortened V by 3 bases and J by 4 bases, and 12 bases separated the two germline ends. The DNA of the CDR3 is TGTGCCAGCAGCTTTCGACTGACGAGCACTGAAGCTTTCTTT. It translates to CASSFRLTSTEAFF.

This chain uses TRBV2 with TRBJ1-2; D is possibly TRBD1 (6 bases). Between the trimmed V and J ends, which lost 7 bases and 2 bases, there was a span of 20 bases. The CDR3 runs to 16 residues. Germline values: CDR1 SNHLY, CDR2 FYNNEI. The CDR3 reads CASTPGGFLVNYGYTF. The DNA for the CDR3 is TGTGCCAGCACCCCTGGGGGCTTTCTTGTAAACTATGGCTACACCTTC.

The chain is built from TRBV6-6 and TRBJ1-2; 7 bases line up with TRBD1. CDR1 is MNHNY, CDR2 SVGAGI, per germline (reference sequence). Trimming cost V 5 bases and J 9 bases; bases outside gene matches: 9. CDR3 length: 13 residues. CDR3 in amino acids: CASSPETGSSYTF. The CDR3 DNA follows: TGTGCCAGCAGTCCCGAGACAGGGTCGAGCTACACCTTC.

The chain is built from TRBV7-3 and TRBJ1-6; D not resolved. Per germline, CDR1 SGHTA and CDR2 FQGTGA. This CDR3 is 15 amino acids long. Deletions cut 5 bases from V and 6 bases from J, with 14 bases between. The CDR3 bases are TGTGCCAGCAGCCCCGGGAGGGAATTTAATTCACCCCTCCACTTT. Residues: CASSPGREFNSPLHF.

The chain employs TRBV29-1 and TRBJ1-2; D is perhaps TRBD1 (6 bases). Germline CDR1 is SQVTM and CDR2 is ANQGSEA. Trimming took 3 bases from V and 4 from J, leaving 12 bases between them. The CDR3 spans 13 residues. The CDR3 loop is CSVDNRVGYGYTF. The DNA of the CDR3 is TGCAGCGTTGACAACAGGGTAGGCTATGGCTACACCTTC.

This sequence joins TRBV5-4 and TRBJ1-4, with D possibly TRBD1 on 6 matching bases. The V end was cut by 5 bases, the J end by 1 base, with 12 bases between. From germline, CDR1 is SGHNT and CDR2 YYREEE (reference sequence). The CDR3 consists of 15 residues. The CDR3 spells CASSLQGGTNEKLFF. The DNA of the CDR3 is TGTGCCAGCAGTTTACAAGGGGGAACTAATGAAAAACTGTTTTTT. The full variable domain, rest sourced from reference TRBV5-4 and TRBJ1-4, is ETGVTQSPTHLIKTRGQQVTLRCSSQSGHNTVSWYQQALGQGPQFIFQYYREEENGRGNFPPRFSGLQFPNYSSELNVNALELDDSALYLCASSLQGGTNEKLFFGSGTQLSVL.

This chain links TRBV4-1 with TRBJ2-7; 10 bases map to TRBD1. CDR3 length: 17 amino acids. Trimming at V came to 0 bases and at J to 1 base, leaving 6 bases not matched to a gene. Germline V lookup: CDR1 MGHRA, CDR2 YSYEKL. This chain's CDR3 is CASSQDWGQGLSYEQYF. DNA of the CDR3: TGCGCCAGCAGCCAAGATTGGGGACAGGGGTTGTCCTACGAGCAGTACTTC.

In this sample, this clone turned up a few times. V is TRBV2 and J is TRBJ2-2, with D tentatively TRBD1 (6 bases). The CDR3 is made up of 14 amino acids. Germline V lookup: CDR1 SNHLY, CDR2 FYNNEI. Trimming shortened V by 6 bases and J by 2 bases, and 10 bases separated the two germline ends. The CDR3 DNA reads TGTGCCAGCAGAGCGGACAGCAACACCGGGGAGCTGTTTTTT. Translating it yields CASRADSNTGELFF.

The chain recombines TRBV6-5 with TRBJ2-7; TRBD2 agrees at 8 bases. Germline CDR1 is MNHEY and CDR2 is SVGAGI. The CDR3 has 13 residues. V trimming: 0 bases; J trimming: 8 bases; junction bases outside the gene matches: 3. CDR3 nucleotide sequence: TGTGCCAGCAGTTACTCTCGGGAGGGGAAGCAGTACTTC. Translating it yields CASSYSREGKQYF.

This clone was detected only a few times. The chain joins TRBV3-1 (or the pseudogene TRBV3-2) to TRBJ1-3; TRBD1 is a possible D gene (5 bases). CDR3 length equals 15 residues. Trimming left V 1 base short and J 3 bases short, with 10 bases between. CDR1 is LGHDT, CDR2 YNNKEL, per germline (reference sequence). The CDR3 DNA reads TGTGCCAGCAGCCAAGGGTCAGGGTATGGAAACACCATATATTTT. It codes for CASSQGSGYGNTIYF.

In this sample, this clone turned up a few times. CDR3 nucleotides: TGTGCCAGCAGCGGTGGGACAGCCAATAATTCACCCCTCCACTTT. Its protein product is CASSGGTANNSPLHF. The chain uses TRBV5-4 and TRBJ1-6; 7 bases agree with TRBD1. The germline V gene encodes CDR1 SGHNT and CDR2 YYREEE (reference sequence). The CDR3 is made up of 15 amino acids. V gave up 4 bases and J gave up 5 bases; unmatched junction bases: 6.

For the CDR3, the DNA is TGTGCCAGCAACCTTACCCCCGCTAGCGCCTACGAGCAGTACTTC. Translation gives CASNLTPASAYEQYF. The rearrangement joins TRBV2 to TRBJ2-7; maybe TRBD2 (6 bases). The CDR3 totals 15 residues. V lost 7 bases to trimming and J lost 2 bases, with 18 bases between them. Looked up from germline, CDR1 is SNHLY and CDR2 is FYNNEI.

The chain links TRBV28 to TRBJ2-1, with 8 bases that match TRBD1. Germline-derived CDR1 and CDR2 are MDHEN and SYDVKM. The CDR3 loop spans 16 amino acids. V lost 2 bases, J lost 6 bases, and 9 bases stayed unmatched. The CDR3 nucleotides are TGTGCCAGCAGTTTAGCGTATCACAGGGGGACCAATGAGCAGTTCTTC. It is translated as CASSLAYHRGTNEQFF.

This chain connects TRBV11-2 to TRBJ2-7; tentatively, D is TRBD2 (7 bases). Deletions cut 2 bases from V and 4 bases from J, with 18 bases between. Germline values: CDR1 SGHAT, CDR2 FQNNGV. CDR3 length equals 16 residues. Written as DNA, the CDR3 is TGTGCCAGCAGCTTATCTTCGGGGGGCCCTGGTTACGAGCAGTACTTC. Its translation is CASSLSSGGPGYEQYF.

V gene TRBV5-1 combines with J gene TRBJ1-4; D might be TRBD1 (6 bases). V was trimmed by 1 base and J by 7 bases, leaving 14 bases between them. Germline CDR1 SGHRS, CDR2 YFSETQ. There are 15 residues in the CDR3. Here the CDR3 DNA reads TGCGCCAGCAGCTTGCAGGGGAGTGCGGGTGAAAAACTGTTTTTT. This translates into CASSLQGSAGEKLFF.

The V gene is TRBV2, the J gene TRBJ1-4; perhaps TRBD1 as D (6 bases). Germline assignment: CDR1 SNHLY and CDR2 FYNNEI. Trimming took off 6 bases at V and 1 base at J, with 9 bases between the two ends. The CDR3 runs to 14 residues. CDR3 nucleotides: TGTGCCAGCAGGTACAGGGAAACTAATGAAAAACTGTTTTTT. Its protein product is CASRYRETNEKLFF.

The V and J genes are TRBV10-3 and TRBJ2-7; 7 positions match TRBD1. The germline CDR1 and CDR2 sequences are ENHRY and SYGVKD. The CDR3 spans 13 residues. Germline trimming cut 5 bases from V and 6 bases from J; bases unmatched to any gene: 7. The CDR3 bases are TGTGCCATCAGTAAAGGGGGCCCCTCCGAGCAGTACTTC. Translated, it gives CAISKGGPSEQYF.

The CDR3: CASSESDYGYTF. The CDR3 nucleotides read TGTGCCAGCAGTGAATCCGACTATGGCTACACCTTC. The chain uses TRBV2 and TRBJ1-2; D is unresolved. Germline V gene data show CDR1 as SNHLY and CDR2 as FYNNEI. V lost 2 bases and J lost 3, with 4 bases in between. This CDR3 has 12 amino acids. Variable domain in full (rest from reference TRBV2 and TRBJ1-2): EPEVTQTPSHQVTQMGQEVILRCVPISNHLYFYWYRQILGQKVEFLVSFYNNEISEKSEIFDDQFSVERPDGSNFTLKIRSTKLEDSAMYFCASSESDYGYTFGSGTRLTVV.

The chain has TRBV10-3 and TRBJ2-5; TRBD2 aligns across 10 bases. This CDR3 region has 14 residues. Germline V CDR1 and CDR2: ENHRY, SYGVKD. The V segment lost 4 bases and the J segment 3 bases; nucleotides outside the gene matches: 2. The CDR3 loop is CAISGTSGKETQYF. Written as DNA, the CDR3 is TGTGCCATCAGTGGGACTAGCGGAAAAGAGACCCAGTACTTC.

The chain recombines TRBV28 with TRBJ1-2; 8 positions agree with TRBD1. Germline V gene lookup returns CDR1 MDHEN and CDR2 SYDVKM. CDR3 length: 15 residues. J was trimmed by 5 bases and V by 7 bases; bases with no gene match: 12. For the CDR3, the DNA is TGTGCCAGCACTCTTAGGTGGGACAGGACGTATGGCTACACCTTC. The encoded protein is CASTLRWDRTYGYTF.

The CDR3: CASSSRGYQPQHF. CDR3 bases: TGTGCCAGCAGCTCACGGGGTTATCAGCCCCAGCATTTT. V and J are TRBV7-8 and TRBJ1-5, with D hard to call. The V end was cut by 4 bases, the J end by 5 bases, with 9 bases between. The CDR3 sequence is 13 residues long. The germline V gene encodes CDR1 SGHVS and CDR2 FQNEAQ. Based on the CDR3 plus reference TRBV7-8 and TRBJ1-5, the full variable domain is GAGVSQSPRYKVAKRGQDVALRCDPISGHVSLFWYQQALGQGPEFLTYFQNEAQLDKSGLPSDRFFAERPEGSVSTLKIQRTQQEDSAVYLCASSSRGYQPQHFGDGTRLSIL.

The sample holds one count of this clone. This sequence joins TRBV3-1 (or the pseudogene TRBV3-2) and TRBJ2-1; 14 bases match TRBD2. The V segment lost 5 bases and the J segment 7 bases; nucleotides outside the gene matches: 4. The CDR3 runs 15 residues. Germline V gives CDR1 LGHDT, CDR2 YNNKEL (reference sequence). The CDR3 is CASSSTSGGANEQFF. The CDR3 bases are TGTGCCAGCAGCTCGACTAGCGGGGGGGCAAATGAGCAGTTCTTC.